The 16 T cell receptor beta chains in this list originate from one sample, sequenced in a study of metastatic and nonmetastatic thyroid tumors. TCRdb ran MiXCR on the PCR reads. The sample holds 35,000 to 50,000 clones; around a fifth are singletons and the top ten take approximately 20%. Until they underwent thyroid surgery, no patient had received any treatment. The sample consisted of blood. All receptors derive from a female donor with papillary thyroid cancer or a benign thyroid nodule (not recorded which). Some clones in this sample may be carry-over from other donors' samples.

The chain's CDR3 is CASSRSLQPQHF. In DNA, the CDR3 is TGTGCCAGCAGTCGCTCCTTGCAGCCCCAGCATTTT. V is TRBV6-2 or TRBV6-3 and J is TRBJ1-5; no firm D call. V was trimmed by 5 bases and J by 7 bases, leaving 9 bases between them. The CDR3 runs to 12 residues. Germline V gene lookup returns CDR1 MNHEY and CDR2 SVGEGT.

In its sample, this clone was seen many times. V usage is TRBV6-2 or TRBV6-3 and J usage is TRBJ2-6; no firm D call. This CDR3 spans 15 amino acids. Germline CDR1 reads MNHEY; CDR2 reads SVGEGT. The V and J ends lost 2 bases and 0 bases respectively, with 5 bases between them. Here the CDR3 DNA reads TGTGCCAGCAGTTACGAAAGCTCTGGGGCCAACGTCCTGACTTTC. It encodes CASSYESSGANVLTF.

In its sample, this clone was seen many times. V and J are TRBV7-9 and TRBJ1-1; D remains ambiguous. V dropped 1 base and J dropped 8 bases, with 8 bases sitting between them. From germline, CDR1 is SEHNR and CDR2 FQNEAQ (reference sequence). The CDR3 consists of 12 residues. CDR3 in amino acids: CASSLVSVEAFF. The CDR3 bases are TGTGCCAGCAGCTTAGTTTCGGTGGAAGCTTTCTTT.

At least ten counts were recorded for this clone. The chain uses TRBV20-1 and TRBJ1-1; D remains ambiguous. Trimming shortened V by 5 bases and J by 0 bases, and 10 bases separated the two germline ends. The CDR3 is made up of 13 amino acids. The germline CDR1 and CDR2 sequences are DFQATT and SNEGSKA (reference sequence). CDR3 sequence: CSALRSLNTEAFF. CDR3 sequence (DNA): TGCAGTGCTCTCAGGTCCCTGAACACTGAAGCTTTCTTT.

V and J are TRBV5-6 and TRBJ2-7; no clear D. CDR1 is SGHDT and CDR2 is YYEEEE in the germline V gene. V lost 0 bases and J 4 bases, leaving 11 bases between the germline ends. The CDR3 extends over 14 amino acids. The CDR3 coding sequence is TGTGCCAGCAGCTTGGCCGAATCGGAGTACGAGCAGTACTTC. Amino acids: CASSLAESEYEQYF.

With respect to this clone: A much larger clone sits a single nucleotide away, making a read error possible. The same CDR3 arises from other DNA sequences in this sample as well. J is TRBJ1-4 and V is TRBV20-1, with no clear D. From germline, CDR1 is DFQATT and CDR2 SNEGSKA (reference sequence). This CDR3 is built from 15 residues. The DNA for the CDR3 is TGCAGCGCTAGAGATCAAAGGGTGACTAATGAAAAACTGTTTTTT. Its translation: CSARDQRVTNEKLFF.

This clone appeared many times. This chain links TRBV5-1 with TRBJ2-7; TRBD1 is a possible D gene (5 bases). The germline V gene encodes CDR1 SGHRS and CDR2 YFSETQ. The V and J ends lost 5 bases and 1 base respectively, with 7 bases between them. CDR3 length: 12 residues. The CDR3, as DNA: TGCGCCAGCAGGGACAAGTCCTACGAGCAGTACTTC. Translation gives CASRDKSYEQYF.

The chain has TRBV20-1 and TRBJ2-3; D is undetermined. The CDR3 spans 14 residues. Germline-derived CDR1 and CDR2 are DFQATT and SNEGSKA (reference sequence). Trimming pared 6 bases from V and 2 bases from J, leaving 15 bases between. DNA of the CDR3: TGCAGTGCCCTTGTGGGTGGCATCACAGATACGCAGTATTTT. Protein product: CSALVGGITDTQYF.

The sample holds many counts of this clone. The gene calls are TRBV18 and TRBJ1-3; unclear D gene. This CDR3 comprises 16 residues. Trimming cost V 2 bases and J 0 bases, with 11 bases left between them. CDR1 is KGHSH and CDR2 is LQKENI in the germline V gene. CDR3 sequence reads: CASSPNAVPSGNTIYF. CDR3 sequence (DNA): TGTGCCAGCTCACCAAACGCAGTCCCCTCTGGAAACACCATATATTTT. Supplemented by reference TRBV18 and TRBJ1-3, the full variable domain reads NAGVMQNPRHLVRRRGQEARLRCSPMKGHSHVYWYRQLPEEGLKFMVYLQKENIIDESGMPKERFSAEFPKEGPSILRIQQVVRGDSAAYFCASSPNAVPSGNTIYFGEGSWLTVV.

This clone qualifies as medium-sized. The V and J genes are TRBV12-3 or TRBV12-4 and TRBJ2-7; unclear D gene. The CDR3 length is 11 residues. V was cut by 2 bases and J by 4 bases, with 3 bases left in between. The CDR3, as DNA: TGTGCCAGCAGTTTACTTTACGAGCAGTACTTC. It translates to CASSLLYEQYF.

This clone was picked up a small number of times. The germline gene is not matched at one end of the junction; a read error may be the cause. This rearrangement joins TRBV12-3 or TRBV12-4 to TRBJ1-5; D ambiguous. This CDR3 has 15 amino acids. The CDR3 sequence is CASSFGVTTGQPQRF. CDR3 sequence (DNA): TGTGCCAGCAGTTTTGGGGTCACCACGGGTCAGCCCCAGCGTTTT.

The sample holds one count of this clone. The chain recombines TRBV20-1 with TRBJ2-1, with TRBD2 matching over 12 bases. CDR1 DFQATT and CDR2 SNEGSKA come from the germline V gene (reference sequence). The CDR3 is 16 residues long. V lost 0 bases to trimming and J lost 13 bases; unmatched junction nucleotides: 13. The chain's CDR3 is CSARETSGSPLQCQFF. The DNA of the CDR3 is TGCAGTGCTAGAGAGACTAGCGGGAGCCCCCTACAATGCCAGTTCTTC.

Concerning this clone: Mismatch with germline at one junction end may stem from a read error. V usage is TRBV28 and J usage is TRBJ2-3; D gene uncertain. Germline CDR1 MDHEN, CDR2 SYDVKM. CDR3 size: 12 residues. CDR3 nucleotides: TGTGCCAGCAGACATGATGGGCATACTCAGTATTTT. As protein: CASRHDGHTQYF.

This sequence joins TRBV11-2 and TRBJ2-7; D ambiguous. Between the trimmed V and J ends, which lost 1 base and 2 bases, there was a span of 12 bases. In germline, CDR1 is SGHAT, CDR2 FQNNGV. The CDR3 sequence is 15 residues long. This CDR3 reads CASSLGSDGTYEQYF. The CDR3 DNA is TGTGCCAGCAGCTTAGGTTCAGACGGAACCTACGAGCAGTACTTC.

This clone was seen only a few times. The chain is built from TRBV20-1 and TRBJ2-1, with D uncertain. The CDR3 contains 15 residues. Germline CDR1 reads DFQATT; CDR2 reads SNEGSKA (reference sequence). The ends were cut back, 1 base at V and 4 bases at J, with 14 bases in the middle. The CDR3 here is CSARAPALDYNEQFF. The CDR3 bases are TGCAGTGCTAGAGCCCCAGCGCTCGATTACAATGAGCAGTTCTTC.

Many counts were recorded for this clone. This sequence joins TRBV6-5 and TRBJ2-7; weak D call: TRBD1 (5 bases). Germline CDR1 reads MNHEY; CDR2 reads SVGAGI. The CDR3 is made up of 15 amino acids. V shed 0 bases and J shed 4 bases, with 13 bases lying between them. The CDR3 is CASSYSQTGPYEQYF. DNA for the CDR3: TGTGCCAGCAGTTACTCGCAAACAGGACCATACGAGCAGTACTTC.